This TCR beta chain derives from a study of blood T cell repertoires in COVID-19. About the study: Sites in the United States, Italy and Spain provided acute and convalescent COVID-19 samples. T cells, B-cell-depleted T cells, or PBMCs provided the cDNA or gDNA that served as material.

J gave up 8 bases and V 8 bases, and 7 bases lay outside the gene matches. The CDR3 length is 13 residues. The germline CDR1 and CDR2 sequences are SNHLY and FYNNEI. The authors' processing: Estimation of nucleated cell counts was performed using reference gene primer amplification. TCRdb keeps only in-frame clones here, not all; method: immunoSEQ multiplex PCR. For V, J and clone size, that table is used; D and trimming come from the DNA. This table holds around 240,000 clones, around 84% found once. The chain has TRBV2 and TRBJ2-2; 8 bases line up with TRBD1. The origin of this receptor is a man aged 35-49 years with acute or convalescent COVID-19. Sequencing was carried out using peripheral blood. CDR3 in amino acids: CASLGTGSGELFF. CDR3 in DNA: TGTGCCAGCCTTGGGACAGGCTCTGGGGAGCTGTTTTTT.